This T cell receptor beta chain comes out of a study of T-cell memory formation after mild COVID-19. Study summary: Clusters were largely donor specific. Study-wide findings and caveats: SARS-CoV-2 specificity of second-wave clones peaking day 37 was unconfirmed. Detection of some responders pre-infection suggested pre-existing cross-reactive memory T cells participated.

There are a few counts of this clonotype. Its specificity is unknown. 5'RACE, which relied on constant-segment primers, yielded TCR alpha and TCR beta cDNA libraries carrying sample barcodes and UMIs. TCRdb reprocessed the 5' RACE reads with MiXCR, giving one entry per CDR3 protein. The data show roughly 120,000 distinct CDR3 sequences, about a sixth seen once. CDR3 length: 13 amino acids. V lost 6 bases, J lost 8 bases, and 14 bases lay in between. Germline loops: CDR1 MNHEY, CDR2 SVGEGT. This chain uses TRBV6-2 or TRBV6-3 with TRBJ2-1, with D perhaps matching TRBD2 (6 bases). The receptor was derived from an adult woman who had mild COVID-19 (a few samples of this study predate the infection). Cell type and time point are not known. What was sequenced was PBMCs or a T cell subset sorted from them (not recorded which). DNA of the CDR3: TGTGCCAGCAGAAACCCCCCGGGGGATGAGCAGTTCTTC. Translation gives CASRNPPGDEQFF.